Sequencing of this T cell receptor (beta chain) was carried out in a study of T cell responses to AZD1222 COVID-19 vaccine. In the case of this clone: The antigen is undetermined.

Findings of the study overall: Unmutated variant regions are reportedly the target of nearly half of TCRs that are spike-specific.

Data came from immunoSEQ multiplex PCR; TCRdb stores just in-frame clones and leaves some out. The profile shows roughly 25,000 clones, roughly 86% of them singletons. Material: peripheral blood, obtained 28 days after the second AZD1222 dose. The receptor comes from an adult who received the AZD1222 COVID-19 vaccine.

CDR3 in DNA: TGTGCCACGCTGACAGGGGTTGGCGAAAAACTGTTTTTT. Translation gives CATLTGVGEKLFF. The J gene is TRBJ1-4, the V gene TRBV2; TRBD1 matches at 8 bases. In germline, CDR1 is SNHLY, CDR2 FYNNEI. With 10 bases clipped from V and 8 bases from J, the junction kept 9 bases outside the gene matches. This CDR3 is built from 13 residues.